The sequence of this T cell receptor (beta chain) was determined in a study of blood T cells in healthy people across ages. Many counts were recorded for this clonotype. Antigen unknown. Primers used in a second PCR of about 6 to 12 cycles were a sample-barcoded 5' primer and a J-beta primer mix. TCRdb itself ran the 5' RACE reads through MiXCR, one entry per CDR3 protein. Among about 1,600,000 distinct CDR3 sequences listed, 42% were seen once. The CDR3 is 12 amino acids. Germline V gives CDR1 MGHRA, CDR2 YSYEKL. V was pared by 3 bases and J by 9 bases, with 2 bases of the junction left unmatched. Every donor gave 7.5 to 10 milliliters of peripheral blood. Broader study findings: Naive and antigen-experienced cells were not separated, limiting conclusive comparison. Changes in expanded clonotypes were possibly confounded, as the CMV status of donors was unknown. Greater diversity and more naive CD4+ cells were seen in long-lived donors than in aged donors.

The sequence derives from a woman between 18 and 29 years old in good health. Sample: blood. This chain joins TRBV4-1 and TRBJ2-1, with 7 bases identical to TRBD1. Written as DNA, the CDR3 is TGCGCCAGCAGCCAGCCAGGGGGTGAGCAGTTCTTC. It specifies CASSQPGGEQFF.